This T cell receptor beta chain was sequenced in a study of CD8 T cells in Susac syndrome. V lost 1 base, J lost 6 bases, and 15 bases lay in between. From germline, CDR1 is SGHVS and CDR2 FNYEAQ. There are 16 residues in the CDR3. As regards this clonotype: Its antigen remains unidentified.

About 0.45 to 1 ug RNA was reverse transcribed with random hexamers. The CDR3 of TCR beta was amplified by immunoSEQ multiplex PCR across 54 Vbeta and 13 Jbeta. TCRdb used MiXCR to reprocess the immunoSEQ multiplex PCR reads, holding one entry per CDR3 protein. The sample has some 130,000 distinct CDR3 sequences, roughly 94% seen once. Study-level findings and limits: Maximal CD8+ clonal expansion in Susac was observed within TEMRA cells and among active patients.

The source material was CD8+ T cells from PBMCs. This TCR came from a human donor with Susac syndrome. This chain joins TRBV7-6 and TRBJ2-2; a weak D match, TRBD2 (7 bases). The CDR3 is CASSLVGGLNAGELFF. The CDR3 DNA sequence: TGTGCCAGCAGCTTAGTCGGGGGGCTGAATGCCGGGGAGCTGTTTTTT.